This T cell receptor (beta chain) came from a study of CD8 T cells in ankylosing spondylitis. Study-wide points: Roughly eight highly homologous variants formed a TCR beta motif that appeared characteristic of ankylosing spondylitis blood.

The V and J ends lost 4 bases and 4 bases, in that order; junction bases with no gene match: 5. The CDR3 is made up of 14 amino acids. The germline V gene encodes CDR1 KGHDR and CDR2 SFDVKD. MiXCR, applied by TCRdb to the 5' RACE reads, yields one record per CDR3 protein. Among around 440,000 distinct CDR3 sequences listed, under 20% were seen once. As to this clonotype: The target antigen is unknown.

The receptor was derived from a male donor with ankylosing spondylitis. This chain links TRBV24-1 with TRBJ1-2; 7 bases are a match to TRBD1. Material for sequencing was blood, either unsorted or a sorted T cell fraction (not recorded which). The CDR3 nucleotides read TGTGCCACCAGTGACACCGACAGGGTCTATGGCTACACCTTC. Translated, it gives CATSDTDRVYGYTF.